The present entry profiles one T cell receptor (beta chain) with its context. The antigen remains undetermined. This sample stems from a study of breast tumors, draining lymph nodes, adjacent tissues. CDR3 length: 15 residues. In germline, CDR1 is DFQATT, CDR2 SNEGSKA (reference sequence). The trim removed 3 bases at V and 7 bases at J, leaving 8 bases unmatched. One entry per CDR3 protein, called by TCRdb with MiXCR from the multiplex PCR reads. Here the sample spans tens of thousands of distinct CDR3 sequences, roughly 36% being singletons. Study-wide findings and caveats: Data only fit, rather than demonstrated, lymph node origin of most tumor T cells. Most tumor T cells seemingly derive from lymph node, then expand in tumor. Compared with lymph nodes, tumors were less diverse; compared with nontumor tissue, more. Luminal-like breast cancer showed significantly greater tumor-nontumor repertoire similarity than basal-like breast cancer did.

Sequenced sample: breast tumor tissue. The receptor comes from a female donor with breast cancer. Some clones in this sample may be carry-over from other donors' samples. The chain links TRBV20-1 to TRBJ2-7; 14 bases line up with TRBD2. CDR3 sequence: CSASGGLAGAGEQYF. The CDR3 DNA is TGCAGTGCTAGTGGGGGACTAGCGGGAGCGGGTGAGCAGTACTTC.